One and the same sample provided the 28 T cell receptor beta chains below, sequenced in a study of identical twins. TCRdb re-called the 5' RACE reads through MiXCR, storing one row per CDR3 protein. Of about 890,000 distinct CDR3 sequences detected, roughly 12% appear once; the ten largest clones hold roughly 1.6%. These data also featured in a second study, about yellow fever vaccine responses in identical twins.

The material sequenced was PBMCs. All receptors derive from a woman between 18 and 30 years old in good health.

The table lists this clonotype with a few counts. The gene calls are TRBV4-2 and TRBJ1-1, with D maybe TRBD1 (6 bases). The germline V and J ends were trimmed by 1 base and 1 base, with 10 bases remaining between them. CDR3 length equals 15 residues. Germline V gene data show CDR1 as LGHNA and CDR2 as YNFKEQ. CDR3: CASSQAVTGNTEAFF. CDR3 sequence (DNA): TGTGCCAGCAGCCAAGCCGTGACAGGGAACACTGAAGCTTTCTTT.

The chain links TRBV12-3 or TRBV12-4 to TRBJ2-2, with D tentatively TRBD2 (5 bases). CDR3 length: 12 residues. Deletions cut 11 bases from V and 1 base from J, with 8 bases between. CDR3 bases: TGTGCCGGACGGGGGAACACCGGGGAGCTGTTTTTT. Amino acids: CAGRGNTGELFF.

This clonotype was observed a few times. The V call is TRBV4-1, the J call TRBJ2-7; D is perhaps TRBD1 (6 bases). The CDR3 is 14 amino acids. The ends were cut back, 1 base at V and 5 bases at J, with 12 bases in the middle. CDR1 and CDR2 (germline): MGHRA, YSYEKL. The CDR3 protein is CASSQVGQRDEQYF. The CDR3 bases are TGCGCCAGCAGCCAAGTAGGACAGAGGGACGAGCAGTACTTC.

At least ten counts were recorded for this clonotype. The V and J genes are TRBV5-5 and TRBJ2-5; D gene uncertain. Germline V gene data show CDR1 as SGHKS and CDR2 as YYEKEE (reference sequence). V was trimmed by 1 base and J by 3 bases, leaving 7 bases between them. The CDR3 length is 13 residues. Written as DNA, the CDR3 is TGTGCCAGCAGCTTGAACTCCAAAGAGACCCAGTACTTC. The encoded protein is CASSLNSKETQYF. The full variable domain, rest sourced from reference TRBV5-5 and TRBJ2-5, is DAGVTQSPTHLIKTRGQQVTLRCSPISGHKSVSWYQQVLGQGPQFIFQYYEKEERGRGNFPDRFSARQFPNYSSELNVNALLLGDSALYLCASSLNSKETQYFGPGTRLLVL.

The J gene is TRBJ2-7, the V gene TRBV20-1; D ambiguous. The germline V and J ends were trimmed by 2 bases and 3 bases, with 8 bases remaining between them. The CDR3 length is 12 residues. The V gene's germline CDR1 is DFQATT and CDR2 SNEGSKA (reference sequence). CDR3 region: CSARHRSYEQYV. In DNA, the CDR3 is TGCAGTGCTAGACACAGAAGCTACGAGCAGTACGTC.

V usage is TRBV7-6 and J usage is TRBJ1-2; unclear D gene. CDR3 length equals 16 residues. CDR1 is SGHVS, CDR2 FNYEAQ, per germline. V shed 1 base and J shed 8 bases, with 20 bases lying between them. Here the CDR3 reads CASSLESRQTPEGYTF. CDR3 sequence (DNA): TGTGCCAGCAGCTTAGAATCAAGGCAGACCCCCGAGGGCTACACCTTC.

This chain uses TRBV18 with TRBJ2-3; TRBD2 matches at 9 bases. The trim removed 4 bases at V and 0 bases at J, leaving 11 bases unmatched. The CDR3 extends over 18 amino acids. From germline, CDR1 is KGHSH and CDR2 LQKENI. The CDR3 is CASSQIAAGGPSTDTQYF. The DNA of the CDR3 is TGTGCCAGCTCACAGATCGCAGCGGGGGGACCTAGCACAGATACGCAGTATTTT.

This clonotype was observed many times. The rearrangement joins TRBV20-1 to TRBJ2-1; TRBD2 matches 8 bases. Germline V gene sequence: CDR1 DFQATT, CDR2 SNEGSKA (reference sequence). V dropped 1 base and J dropped 4; count of bases not matched to a gene: 6. There are 15 residues in the CDR3. CDR3 sequence reads: CSARAWIAGYNEQFF. The DNA for the CDR3 is TGCAGTGCTAGAGCCTGGATAGCGGGATACAATGAGCAGTTCTTC.

The chain uses TRBV6-1 and TRBJ2-4; D unclear. This CDR3 is 13 amino acids long. The V end lost 7 bases, the J end lost 8 bases, and 15 bases lay between the germline ends. The germline V gene has CDR1 MNHNS and CDR2 SASEGT. The CDR3 DNA follows: TGTGCCAGCACCCGGACCTTGTGGGACATTCAGTACTTC. It codes for CASTRTLWDIQYF.

This CDR3 reads CSVDVVGRTYNEQFF. The CDR3, as DNA: TGCAGCGTTGACGTAGTGGGCCGAACTTACAATGAGCAGTTCTTC. V and J are TRBV29-1 and TRBJ2-1; D is uncertain. The V end was cut by 3 bases, the J end by 4 bases, with 16 bases between. Looked up from germline, CDR1 is SQVTM and CDR2 is ANQGSEA. The CDR3 has 15 amino acids.

This clonotype was counted many times. The chain uses TRBV29-1 and TRBJ1-4; no clear D gene. The CDR3 covers 14 residues. Deletions cut 6 bases from V and 7 bases from J, with 18 bases between. Germline V gene data show CDR1 as SQVTM and CDR2 as ANQGSEA. The CDR3 region is CSVAREAVGEKLFF. In nucleotides, the CDR3 is TGCAGCGTCGCCCGGGAGGCAGTGGGTGAAAAACTGTTTTTT.

The gene calls are TRBV5-1 and TRBJ1-2, with D possibly being TRBD1 (6 bases). Germline lookup yields CDR1 SGHRS and CDR2 YFSETQ. Trimming stripped 1 base from V and 6 bases from J, with 19 bases between. The CDR3 covers 16 residues. The chain's CDR3 is CASSLRPGETRDGYTF. CDR3 DNA sequence: TGCGCCAGCAGCTTGCGTCCAGGGGAAACTAGGGATGGCTACACCTTC.

This clonotype turned up a few times. The J gene is TRBJ2-5, the V gene TRBV5-1; TRBD1 is a possible D gene (5 bases). V gave up 0 bases and J gave up 5 bases, with 14 bases separating them. This CDR3 is built from 15 residues. CDR1 SGHRS and CDR2 YFSETQ come from the germline V gene. This CDR3 is CASSLVGADGETQYF. CDR3 in DNA: TGCGCCAGCAGCTTGGTAGGGGCGGATGGGGAGACCCAGTACTTC.

This clonotype was detected a few times. The chain is built from TRBV7-9 and TRBJ2-2; D may match TRBD1 or TRBD2 (5 bases each). Germline-derived CDR1 and CDR2 are SEHNR and FQNEAQ (reference sequence). V lost 5 bases and J lost 0, with 13 bases in between. CDR3 length equals 16 residues. The CDR3 coding sequence is TGTGCCAGCAGCATCCCAGGGCGGGCGAACACCGGGGAGCTGTTTTTT. It yields the protein CASSIPGRANTGELFF. The full variable domain, with the rest looked up from reference TRBV7-9 and TRBJ2-2, is DTGVSQNPRHKITKRGQNVTFRCDPISEHNRLYWYRQTLGQGPEFLTYFQNEAQLEKSRLLSDRFSAERPKGSFSTLEIQRTEQGDSAMYLCASSIPGRANTGELFFGEGSRLTVL.

This clonotype was found many times. V and J are TRBV6-5 and TRBJ1-1; D gene ambiguous. Trimming cost V 0 bases and J 5 bases, with 10 bases left between them. CDR1 MNHEY and CDR2 SVGAGI come from the germline V gene. The CDR3 runs 14 residues. The CDR3 coding sequence is TGTGCCAGCAGTTACTCAGCGATGTTGACTGAAGCTTTCTTT. Its translation is CASSYSAMLTEAFF.

The rearrangement joins TRBV18 to TRBJ2-7, with D possibly being TRBD1 (5 bases). The germline V gene has CDR1 KGHSH and CDR2 LQKENI. Trimming cost V 3 bases and J 2 bases, with 11 bases left between them. This CDR3 contains 14 residues. The CDR3, as DNA: TGTGCCAGCTCACCTGACCGACAGACCTACGAGCAGTACTTC. Protein sequence: CASSPDRQTYEQYF.

This clonotype was seen a handful of times. The gene calls are TRBV2 and TRBJ2-1; a weak D match, TRBD2 (6 bases). Germline CDR1 is SNHLY and CDR2 is FYNNEI. Trimming stripped 5 bases from V and 4 bases from J, with 15 bases between. The CDR3 length is 15 residues. Written as DNA, the CDR3 is TGTGCCAGCAGTAAGCCGGGACTTTCATACAATGAGCAGTTCTTC. Its protein is CASSKPGLSYNEQFF.

This clonotype was counted between two and nine times. The gene calls are TRBV7-9 and TRBJ2-3; D may be TRBD1 or TRBD2 (5 bases each). Germline lookup yields CDR1 SEHNR and CDR2 FQNEAQ (reference sequence). This CDR3 is 15 amino acids long. V was pared by 3 bases and J by 3 bases, with 13 bases between. CDR3: CASSFEGRGTDTQYF. The CDR3 DNA reads TGTGCCAGCAGCTTCGAGGGAAGGGGAACAGATACGCAGTATTTT.

This clonotype was seen a handful of times. V and J are TRBV20-1 and TRBJ1-1; D uncertain. This CDR3 spans 10 amino acids. Looked up from germline, CDR1 is DFQATT and CDR2 is SNEGSKA (reference sequence). V lost 3 bases and J lost 6, with 5 bases in between. The CDR3 region has the DNA TGCAGTGCTAGGCAGGCTGAAGCTTTCTTT. It encodes CSARQAEAFF.

The V gene is TRBV6-1, the J gene TRBJ2-3; D may be TRBD2 (6 bases). Trimming took 2 bases from V and 6 from J, leaving 12 bases between them. CDR1 and CDR2 (germline): MNHNS, SASEGT. The CDR3 totals 14 residues. The CDR3 DNA sequence: TGTGCCAGCAGTGAAATGCTAGCGCGGGATACGCAGTATTTT. Protein: CASSEMLARDTQYF.

The sample holds a few counts of this clonotype. This chain connects TRBV5-1 to TRBJ2-1; 9 bases map to TRBD2. Trimming removed 3 bases from V and 6 bases from J; junction bases left unmatched: 7. The CDR3 length is 15 residues. Germline V gene lookup returns CDR1 SGHRS and CDR2 YFSETQ. The CDR3 nucleotides read TGCGCCAGCAGCTGGAGCGGGGGGACCTTCAATGAGCAGTTCTTC. Translation gives CASSWSGGTFNEQFF.

This clonotype was seen at least ten times. The chain recombines TRBV20-1 with TRBJ2-7; tentative D call: TRBD1 (6 bases). The CDR3 is 13 amino acids. Germline CDR1 DFQATT, CDR2 SNEGSKA (reference sequence). The V gene lost 5 bases and the J gene lost 5 bases, with 16 bases spanning the gap. The CDR3 reads CSARSGDLHEQYV. The CDR3 DNA reads TGCAGTGCTCGGTCAGGGGATCTCCACGAGCAGTACGTC.

V usage is TRBV7-9 and J usage is TRBJ2-2; TRBD2 matches 8 bases. This CDR3 has 17 amino acids. V was clipped by 0 bases and J by 3 bases; unmatched bases: 6. Per germline, CDR1 SEHNR and CDR2 FQNEAQ (reference sequence). In DNA, the CDR3 is TGTGCCAGCAGCTTAGCGCCGACTAGCGTTCACACCGGGGAGCTGTTTTTT. Protein product: CASSLAPTSVHTGELFF.

This rearrangement joins TRBV12-3 or TRBV12-4 to TRBJ1-1; D unclear. The germline V and J ends were trimmed by 2 bases and 11 bases, with 9 bases remaining between them. The CDR3 spans 11 residues. CDR3 nucleotide sequence: TGTGCCAGCAGTTTAAAGGGTACGGCTTTCTTT. This translates into CASSLKGTAFF.

This rearrangement joins TRBV10-3 to TRBJ2-7, with D maybe TRBD1 (6 bases). Germline V gene lookup returns CDR1 ENHRY and CDR2 SYGVKD. Trimming shortened V by 6 bases and J by 4 bases, and 10 bases separated the two germline ends. This CDR3 has 12 amino acids. The CDR3: CAISSDRYEQYF. Here the CDR3 DNA reads TGTGCCATCAGCAGCGACAGGTACGAGCAGTACTTC.

The rearrangement joins TRBV6-1 to TRBJ2-7; 7 bases are shared with TRBD2. The J segment lost 0 bases and the V segment lost 7 bases, leaving 9 bases of the junction unmatched. Germline loops: CDR1 MNHNS, CDR2 SASEGT. This CDR3 spans 15 amino acids. DNA of the CDR3: TGTGCCAGCAAGATAAGGGGAGGGGCCTCCTACGAGCAGTACTTC. Protein product: CASKIRGGASYEQYF.

V and J are TRBV28 and TRBJ2-5; TRBD2 aligns across 7 bases. Trimming removed 7 bases from V and 5 bases from J; junction bases left unmatched: 13. CDR1 is MDHEN, CDR2 SYDVKM, per germline. The CDR3 loop spans 15 amino acids. Here the CDR3 reads CASNQPGGNTETQYF. The CDR3 coding sequence is TGTGCCAGCAACCAACCGGGAGGTAATACGGAGACCCAGTACTTC.

V and J are TRBV11-2 and TRBJ2-1; 12 nucleotides match TRBD2. The CDR3 has 17 amino acids. The germline V gene encodes CDR1 SGHAT and CDR2 FQNNGV. The V gene end was trimmed by 2 bases and the J gene end by 4 bases; junction bases not matched to a gene: 6. The CDR3 spells CASSLMETSGGYNEQFF. The CDR3, as DNA: TGTGCCAGCAGCTTAATGGAGACTAGCGGGGGATACAATGAGCAGTTCTTC.